Below, 16 T cell receptor beta chains from the same sample are listed, as sequenced in a study of OX40 agonist ivuxolimab in advanced cancers. Sequencing was performed with immunoSEQ multiplex PCR; in TCRdb, only in-frame clones are kept and a portion is missing. The table lists over 25,000 clones, 80% to 85% of them singletons. The starting material was CD4+ or CD8+ T cells sorted from blood, obtained in a trial of the OX40 agonist ivuxolimab. The receptors come from an adult with an advanced solid tumor such as melanoma, head and neck, liver or kidney cancer.

The chain carries TRBV28 and TRBJ2-1; D possibly corresponds to TRBD2 (6 bases). V was cut by 5 bases and J by 0 bases, with 20 bases left in between. The CDR3 sequence is 18 residues long. Germline CDR1 and CDR2: MDHEN and SYDVKM. The CDR3 bases are TGTGCCAGCAGTATCCCCCCAACCCAGGGAGGCTCCTACAATGAGCAGTTCTTC. It is translated as CASSIPPTQGGSYNEQFF. Based on the CDR3 plus reference TRBV28 and TRBJ2-1, the full variable domain is DVKVTQSSRYLVKRTGEKVFLECVQDMDHENMFWYRQDPGLGLRLIYFSYDVKMKEKGDIPEGYSVSREKKERFSLILESASTNQTSMYLCASSIPPTQGGSYNEQFFGPGTRLTVL.

V gene TRBV6-5 combines with J gene TRBJ2-7; maybe TRBD1 (7 bases). The CDR3 loop spans 15 amino acids. V lost 7 bases and J lost 1, with 17 bases in between. Germline-derived CDR1 and CDR2 are MNHEY and SVGAGI. The CDR3 sequence is CASKGAAGGSYEQYF. In DNA, the CDR3 is TGTGCCAGCAAAGGTGCCGCAGGGGGGTCCTACGAGCAGTACTTC.

The rearrangement joins TRBV16 to TRBJ2-7; D ambiguous. The CDR3 runs 14 residues. Germline CDR1 is KGHSY and CDR2 is FQNENV. Trimming removed 2 bases from V and 0 bases from J, with 8 bases in between. The DNA for the CDR3 is TGTGCCAGCAGCCAACAGGCAGACTCCTACGAGCAGTACTTC. This sequence encodes CASSQQADSYEQYF.

The chain has TRBV7-9 and TRBJ2-7; TRBD2 matches 10 bases. Per the germline V gene, CDR1 is SEHNR and CDR2 is FQNEAQ (reference sequence). The CDR3 extends over 14 amino acids. The J segment lost 7 bases and the V segment lost 7 bases, leaving 10 bases of the junction unmatched. In DNA form, the CDR3 reads TGTGCCAGCACGGGCCTAGCGGGAGTCAGAGAGCAGTACTTC. Protein: CASTGLAGVREQYF.

The CDR3, as DNA: TGTGCCTGGAGTGTAACAGGGACCACAGATACGCAGTATTTT. Its protein is CAWSVTGTTDTQYF. The chain employs TRBV30 and TRBJ2-3; possibly TRBD1 for D (6 bases). Between the trimmed V and J ends, which lost 0 bases and 2 bases, there was a span of 9 bases. The germline V gene encodes CDR1 GTSNPN and CDR2 SVGIG (reference sequence). The CDR3 sequence is 14 residues long.

This clone was seen just once. The gene calls are TRBV28 and TRBJ1-6; D perhaps matches TRBD1 (5 bases). The CDR3 covers 13 residues. Germline V lookup: CDR1 MDHEN, CDR2 SYDVKM. V gave up 3 bases and J gave up 7 bases, with 7 bases separating them. CDR3 in DNA: TGTGCCAGCAGTTTTCGGGGGAATTCACCCCTCCACTTT. Encoded protein: CASSFRGNSPLHF.

The genes are TRBV6-1 and TRBJ2-2; D is perhaps TRBD1 (6 bases). Germline-derived CDR1 and CDR2 are MNHNS and SASEGT. The CDR3 length is 12 residues. Trimming removed 6 bases from V and 9 bases from J, with 11 bases in between. In DNA form, the CDR3 reads TGTGCCAGCAGGAGGGGGATCAGGGAGCTGTTTTTT. This encodes CASRRGIRELFF.

There are a few counts of this clone. The gene calls are TRBV6-5 and TRBJ2-7; 9 positions match TRBD1. Germline V lookup: CDR1 MNHEY, CDR2 SVGAGI. J lost 0 bases, V lost 6 bases, and 3 bases had no gene match. This CDR3 is 14 amino acids long. CDR3 loop: CASSPGQGSYEQYF. The CDR3 coding sequence is TGTGCCAGCAGCCCGGGACAGGGCTCCTACGAGCAGTACTTC.

In DNA form, the CDR3 reads TGTGCCAGCAGCGTCGGGACATCCCTTTTCCAAGAGACCCAGTACTTC. Translation gives CASSVGTSLFQETQYF. The gene calls are TRBV7-2 and TRBJ2-5, with D perhaps TRBD1 (6 bases). Germline CDR1 SGHTA, CDR2 FQGNSA. Between the trimmed V and J ends, which lost 5 bases and 1 base, there was a span of 17 bases. The CDR3 length is 16 residues.

V and J are TRBV5-6 and TRBJ1-2, with D maybe TRBD1 (5 bases). The CDR3 is made up of 14 amino acids. V lost 0 bases and J lost 4, with 10 bases in between. Per germline, CDR1 SGHDT and CDR2 YYEEEE. The CDR3 nucleotides read TGTGCCAGCAGCTTGGAGGGGTCCGGCTATGGCTACACCTTC. Its protein product is CASSLEGSGYGYTF. Full variable domain (outside the CDR3, taken from reference TRBV5-6 and TRBJ1-2): DAGVTQSPTHLIKTRGQQVTLRCSPKSGHDTVSWYQQALGQGPQFIFQYYEEEERQRGNFPDRFSGHQFPNYSSELNVNALLLGDSALYLCASSLEGSGYGYTFGSGTRLTVV.

The chain combines TRBV5-1 with TRBJ1-2; the match to TRBD1 covers 8 bases. CDR3 length equals 14 residues. CDR1 is SGHRS and CDR2 is YFSETQ in the germline V gene. Germline trimming cut 7 bases from V and 3 bases from J; bases unmatched to any gene: 8. CDR3 nucleotide sequence: TGCGCCAGCGCCCCACAGGGGGTACACTATGGCTACACCTTC. It is translated as CASAPQGVHYGYTF.

The chain has TRBV10-3 and TRBJ1-1; D gene unclear. V lost 6 bases and J lost 8, with 13 bases in between. CDR3 length: 12 amino acids. Germline CDR1 ENHRY, CDR2 SYGVKD. Here the CDR3 reads CAISAWTLEAFF. The DNA for the CDR3 is TGTGCCATCAGCGCTTGGACGCTCGAAGCTTTCTTT.

In its sample, this clone ranks as medium-sized (0.01 to 0.1%). In DNA, the CDR3 is TGTGCCAGCAGTTCATTGGTAGGGTTTGCCAATCAGCCCCAGCATTTT. It codes for CASSSLVGFANQPQHF. The J gene is TRBJ1-5, the V gene TRBV28; the D is unclear. CDR3 size: 16 residues. CDR1 MDHEN and CDR2 SYDVKM come from the germline V gene. The V and J ends lost 4 bases and 3 bases respectively, with 16 bases between them.

V usage is TRBV5-6 and J usage is TRBJ1-5; D perhaps matches TRBD1 (6 bases). This CDR3 is 13 amino acids long. V gave up 4 bases and J gave up 6 bases, with 11 bases separating them. Germline loops: CDR1 SGHDT, CDR2 YYEEEE. DNA for the CDR3: TGTGCCAGCAGCCCACAGGGCGGTCAGCCCCAGCATTTT. This encodes CASSPQGGQPQHF.

This CDR3 reads CSVETGGSGANVLTF. CDR3 coding DNA: TGCAGCGTTGAAACAGGGGGCTCTGGGGCCAACGTCCTGACTTTC. The V and J genes are TRBV29-1 and TRBJ2-6; 8 nucleotides align to TRBD1. CDR1 SQVTM and CDR2 ANQGSEA come from the germline V gene. With V trimmed by 2 bases and J by 0 bases, 0 bases remained unmatched. CDR3 length equals 15 residues.

V gene TRBV7-8 combines with J gene TRBJ2-2; the D gene is possibly TRBD2 (5 bases). V lost 6 bases and J 8 bases, leaving 10 bases between the germline ends. The CDR3 spans 12 residues. Germline V gives CDR1 SGHVS, CDR2 FQNEAQ. CDR3 DNA sequence: TGTGCCAGCAGTATAGCGTTTGGGGAGCTGTTTTTT. Protein product: CASSIAFGELFF.